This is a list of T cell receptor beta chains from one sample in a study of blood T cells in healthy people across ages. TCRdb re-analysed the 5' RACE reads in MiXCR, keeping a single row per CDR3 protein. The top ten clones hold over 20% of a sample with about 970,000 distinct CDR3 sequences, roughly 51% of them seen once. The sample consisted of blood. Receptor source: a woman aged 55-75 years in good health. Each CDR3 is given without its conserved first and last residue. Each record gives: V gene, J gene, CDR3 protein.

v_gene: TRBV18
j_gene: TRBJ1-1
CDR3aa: ASSPRTPMNTEAF

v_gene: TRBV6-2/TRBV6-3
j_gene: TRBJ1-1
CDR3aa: ASSAGYTEAF

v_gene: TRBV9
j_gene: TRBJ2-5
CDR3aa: ASSVEQTRQETQY

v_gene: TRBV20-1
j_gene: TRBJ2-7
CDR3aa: SGTVSYEQY

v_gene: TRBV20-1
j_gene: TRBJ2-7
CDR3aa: SGHGGRAYEQY

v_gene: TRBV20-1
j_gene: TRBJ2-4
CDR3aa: SARVGRTIAKNIQY

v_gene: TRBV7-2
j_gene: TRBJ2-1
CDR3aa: ASSPRTNHNEQF

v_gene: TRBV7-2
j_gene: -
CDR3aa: ASSLSPTYNEQY

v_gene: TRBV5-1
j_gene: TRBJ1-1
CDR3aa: ASSLTPDSRTEAF

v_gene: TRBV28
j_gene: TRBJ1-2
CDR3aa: ASTLFVEYNYGYT

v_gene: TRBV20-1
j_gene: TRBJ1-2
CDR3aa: SARRTGVWGYT

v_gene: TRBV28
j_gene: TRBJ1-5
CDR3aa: ASHPRGDPRQPQH

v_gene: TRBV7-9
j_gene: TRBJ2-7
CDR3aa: ASSYPQGLRGTYEQY

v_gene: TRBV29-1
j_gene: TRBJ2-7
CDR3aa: SVVQGGGYEQY

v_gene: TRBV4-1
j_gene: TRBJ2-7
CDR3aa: ASSQAQGGEQY

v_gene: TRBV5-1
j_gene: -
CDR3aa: ASSTRTSGSGHEQY

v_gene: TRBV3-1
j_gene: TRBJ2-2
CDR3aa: ASSQGGTGGPGELF

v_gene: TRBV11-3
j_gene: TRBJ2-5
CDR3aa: ASSPSSRGRDQETQY

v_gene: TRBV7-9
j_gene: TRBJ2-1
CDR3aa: ASSFSVAGVRVDNEQF

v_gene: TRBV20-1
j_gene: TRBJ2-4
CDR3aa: SASDSGTAGASKNIQY

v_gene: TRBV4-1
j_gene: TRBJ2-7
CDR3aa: ASSQYTDLGTEPYEQY

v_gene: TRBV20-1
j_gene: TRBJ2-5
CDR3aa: SAASGDAETQY

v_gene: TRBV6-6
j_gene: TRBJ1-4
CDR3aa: ASSYRDRGDEKLF

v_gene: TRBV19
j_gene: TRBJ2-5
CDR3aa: ASSIRGDPQETQY